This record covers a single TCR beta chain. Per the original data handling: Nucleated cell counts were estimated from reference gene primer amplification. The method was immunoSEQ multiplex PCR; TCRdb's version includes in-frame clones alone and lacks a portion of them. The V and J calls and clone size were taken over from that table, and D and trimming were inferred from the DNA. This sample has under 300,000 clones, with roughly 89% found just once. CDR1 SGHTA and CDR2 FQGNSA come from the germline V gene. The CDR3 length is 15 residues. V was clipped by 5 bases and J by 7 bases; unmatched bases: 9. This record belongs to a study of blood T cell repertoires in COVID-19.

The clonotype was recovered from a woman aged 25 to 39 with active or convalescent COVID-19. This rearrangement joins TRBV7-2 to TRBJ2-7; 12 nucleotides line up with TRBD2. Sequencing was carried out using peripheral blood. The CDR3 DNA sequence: TGTGCCAGCAGCACCGGACTAGCGGGGACGGGGGAGCAGTACTTC. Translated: CASSTGLAGTGEQYF.